The rows below give T cell receptor beta chains drawn from one sample of a study of beta chain features in type 1 diabetes. Produced via immunoSEQ multiplex PCR; TCRdb's table is partial and in-frame only. The table records hundreds of thousands of clones, 11% to 15% of them present only once. Source material: naive CD4+ T cells from blood. The receptors shown here come from a man younger than 30 with type 1 diabetes. Each CDR3 is given with its conserved first and last residue. The D gene is left open where the match is weak. Expanded clones are given a class, and other clones once, few, many or no size at all.

clone_size	v_call	d_call	j_call	cdr3_aa	cdr3_nt
.	TRBV29-1	TRBD1	TRBJ2-7	CSVGDSSGYEQYF	TGCAGCGTTGGGGACAGCTCGGGCTACGAGCAGTACTTC
.	TRBV5-1	.	TRBJ1-1	CASSPPDGYTEAFF	TGCGCCAGCAGCCCACCAGACGGATACACTGAAGCTTTCTTT
.	TRBV7-2	TRBD1	TRBJ1-5	CASSLAGTGQGAQHF	TGTGCCAGCAGCTTAGCGGGGACAGGACAAGGGGCCCAGCATTTT
.	TRBV29-1	.	TRBJ1-2	CSAYLPDSWSGYTF	TGCAGCGCATACCTCCCGGACTCTTGGAGTGGGTACACCTTC
.	TRBV4-2	.	TRBJ2-3	CASSPLQRADTQYF	TGTGCCAGCAGCCCTCTTCAAAGGGCAGATACGCAGTATTTT
few	TRBV25-1	.	TRBJ2-2	CASSSSRGSNTGELFF	TGTGCCAGCAGTTCATCCCGAGGCTCGAACACCGGGGAGCTGTTTTTT
.	TRBV18	.	TRBJ2-7	CASSPDNSYEQYF	TGTGCCAGCTCACCGGACAACTCCTACGAGCAGTACTTC
.	TRBV28	TRBD2	TRBJ2-5	CASSLVAGIGETQYF	TGTGCCAGCAGTTTAGTAGCGGGGATCGGGGAGACCCAGTACTTC
.	TRBV18	.	TRBJ1-6	CASSPRDTRSSYNSPLHF	TGTGCCAGCTCACCACGGGATACCCGTAGCTCCTATAATTCACCCCTCCACTTT
.	TRBV5-1	TRBD1	TRBJ2-3	CASSSTGGESDTQYF	TGCGCCAGCAGCTCGACAGGGGGCGAGTCAGATACGCAGTATTTT
few	TRBV5-1	TRBD2	TRBJ2-2	CATTGTGGELFF	TGCGCCACCACGGGGACGGGAGGAGAGCTGTTTTTT
few	TRBV29-1	.	TRBJ2-5	CSVPRGAFETQYF	TGCAGCGTTCCCCGGGGGGCTTTTGAGACCCAGTACTTC
.	TRBV20-1	.	TRBJ1-2	CSARVVPGHFF	TGCAGTGCTAGAGTCGTACCGGGACATTTCTTC
few	TRBV4-2	.	TRBJ2-1	CASSQDWLGHNEQFF	TGTGCCAGCAGCCAAGATTGGCTAGGCCACAATGAGCAGTTCTTC
few	TRBV15	.	TRBJ2-3	CATSRRVAGRTDTQYF	TGTGCCACCAGCAGGAGGGTGGCGGGGCGCACAGATACGCAGTATTTT
.	TRBV19	.	TRBJ2-3	CASSTGDTADTQYF	TGTGCCAGTAGTACCGGGGACACTGCAGATACGCAGTATTTT
few	TRBV30	TRBD2	TRBJ2-1	CAWSTSVGQAGRSYNEQFF	TGTGCCTGGAGCACGTCGGTGGGGCAAGCGGGGAGGTCCTACAATGAGCAGTTCTTC
few	TRBV5-4	.	TRBJ1-2	CASSLTGTNYGYTF	TGTGCCAGCAGCTTGACAGGGACCAACTATGGCTACACCTTC
few	TRBV5-1	.	TRBJ1-1	CASSLFNGESEAFF	TGCGCCAGCAGCCTATTCAACGGGGAGTCTGAAGCTTTCTTT
.	TRBV5-1	.	TRBJ2-1	CASSSGNEQFF	TGCGCCAGCAGCTCCGGCAATGAGCAGTTCTTC
.	TRBV19	.	TRBJ1-2	CASSETGTGIYGYTF	TGTGCCAGTAGTGAGACCGGGACGGGGATTTATGGCTACACCTTC
few	TRBV10-3	.	TRBJ2-3	CAISGPTDTQYF	TGTGCCATCAGTGGGCCCACAGATACGCAGTATTTT
few	TRBV5-1	.	TRBJ1-4	CASSPGQSTNEKLFF	TGCGCCAGCAGCCCTGGACAGAGCACAAATGAAAAACTGTTTTTT
.	TRBV30	TRBD1	TRBJ2-5	CAWTGTAQETQYF	TGTGCCTGGACCGGGACAGCCCAAGAGACCCAGTACTTC
.	TRBV2	TRBD2	TRBJ2-3	CASSTRLAGDTDTQYF	TGTGCCAGCAGTACCAGACTAGCGGGGGACACAGATACGCAGTATTTT
.	TRBV28	TRBD2	TRBJ2-7	CASSFGPGLAGSSYEQYF	TGTGCCAGCAGTTTCGGACCTGGACTAGCGGGCAGCTCCTACGAGCAGTACTTC
.	TRBV7-9	.	TRBJ1-2	CASSLIESYGYTF	TGTGCCAGCAGCCTGATCGAGAGCTATGGCTACACCTTC
.	TRBV30	.	TRBJ2-3	CACTLSPQPTSTDTQYF	TGTGCCTGTACACTCAGCCCTCAACCCACTAGCACAGATACGCAGTATTTT
few	TRBV7-9	.	TRBJ2-3	CASTTQGLSTDTQYF	TGTGCCAGCACCACCCAGGGACTTAGCACAGATACGCAGTATTTT
.	TRBV2	TRBD1	TRBJ1-2	CASRTDRGNGYTF	TGTGCCAGCAGGACGGACAGGGGGAATGGCTACACCTTC
.	TRBV2	.	TRBJ2-3	CASTLLGRSTDTQYF	TGTGCCAGCACTCTCCTAGGGAGATCCACAGATACGCAGTATTTT
few	TRBV11-2	.	TRBJ2-4	CASTGLRDIQYF	TGTGCCAGCACGGGCCTTAGAGACATTCAGTACTTC
.	TRBV5-4	.	TRBJ1-1	CASSLEGLGMNTEAFF	TGTGCCAGCAGCTTGGAGGGGCTGGGGATGAACACTGAAGCTTTCTTT
.	TRBV4-1	.	TRBJ2-7	CASSQRAGQSSDAGNEQYF	TGCGCCAGCAGCCAGCGGGCTGGACAATCCTCAGACGCGGGTAACGAGCAGTACTTC
few	TRBV7-9	.	TRBJ1-5	CASSLTGFRQPQHF	TGTGCCAGCAGCCTCACAGGGTTCAGGCAGCCCCAGCATTTT
.	TRBV18	.	TRBJ2-5	CASSPRETQYF	TGTGCCAGCTCACCAAGGGAGACCCAGTACTTC
.	TRBV6-1	.	TRBJ1-3	CASSELSRSSGNTIYF	TGTGCCAGCAGTGAACTCAGTCGGTCCTCTGGAAACACCATATATTTT
.	TRBV7-9	.	TRBJ2-7	CASSPHQGSYEQYF	TGTGCCAGTTCCCCGCATCAGGGATCCTACGAGCAGTACTTC
.	TRBV5-1	TRBD1	TRBJ2-3	CASSVGTGGADTQYF	TGCGCCAGCAGCGTCGGGACAGGGGGCGCAGATACGCAGTATTTT
few	TRBV11-2	.	TRBJ2-5	CASSLGLGETQYF	TGTGCCAGCAGCTTAGGTCTCGGAGAGACCCAGTACTTC